A selection of T cell receptor beta chains follows, all from one sample in a study of T cells in localized non-small cell lung cancer. The repertoire was sequenced with immunoSEQ multiplex PCR; TCRdb's copy has only in-frame clones and lacks some. The sample has 70,000 to 100,000 clones, about nine tenths seen once. Source: PBMCs, taken before any cancer treatment. These receptor sequences come from a woman aged 35-70 years with stage II squamous cell lung carcinoma. CDR3s include the opening cysteine and the closing phenylalanine or tryptophan. D genes are given only for firm matches.

V gene,D gene,CDR3 protein
TRBV5-6,.,CASSHPSTYNSPLHF
TRBV19,TRBD1,CASSLWGQGFNNEQFF
TRBV5-6,.,CASSRGRTNEKLFF
TRBV9,.,CASSVLMGTEAFF
TRBV9,TRBD2,CASSPRTSGSVDTQYF
TRBV6-1,TRBD1,CASSDEQGPYEQYF
TRBV5-4,TRBD1,CASSSVGTGPLSEQYF
TRBV6-6,.,CASTPQRASYEQYF
TRBV9,.,CASSVTPQETQYF
TRBV11-2,.,CASSLDGDSNQPQHF
TRBV13,.,CASSLLNTEAFF
TRBV19,.,CASSPVGGRTEAFF
TRBV14,TRBD2,CASSRLAGFDEQFF
TRBV7-9,.,CASGDAGLLRGYTF
TRBV6-1,.,CASSDWIGGRRTEAFF
TRBV29-1,TRBD1,CSVVLNGQADYNEQFF
TRBV28,TRBD1,CASTTSYGTAINYGYTF
TRBV6-1,.,CASSEAGQGGQPQHF
TRBV6-1,.,CASSEQAGSYEQYF
TRBV19,TRBD2,CASSRARGGPMNEQFF
TRBV4-1,TRBD1,CASSQVPGGNTNEKLFF
TRBV28,.,CASSLSQQVGYIQYF
TRBV6-5,.,CASSLNGHNTEAFF
TRBV6-1,.,CASSELDVKPRNTEAFF
TRBV5-1,TRBD2,CASSLPRHGGTGELFF
TRBV29-1,TRBD2,CSADTSGSTHEQFF
TRBV7-9,TRBD1,CASNPGQGVGDEQFF
TRBV29-1,.,CSVGPQFF
TRBV29-1,.,CSAPGPGQQGTEAFF
TRBV5-1,TRBD2,CASSFWTSGKGETQYF
TRBV7-6,.,CASSSTPGRNSYNEQFF
TRBV10-2,TRBD2,CASSVLWEGFNSYEQYF
TRBV11-3,TRBD1,CASSSRTGEGCGYGYTF
TRBV29-1,.,CSAANSYEQYF
TRBV5-4,TRBD1,CASRKDRGTNTIYF
TRBV19,TRBD1,CASSPRQGSSTDTQYF